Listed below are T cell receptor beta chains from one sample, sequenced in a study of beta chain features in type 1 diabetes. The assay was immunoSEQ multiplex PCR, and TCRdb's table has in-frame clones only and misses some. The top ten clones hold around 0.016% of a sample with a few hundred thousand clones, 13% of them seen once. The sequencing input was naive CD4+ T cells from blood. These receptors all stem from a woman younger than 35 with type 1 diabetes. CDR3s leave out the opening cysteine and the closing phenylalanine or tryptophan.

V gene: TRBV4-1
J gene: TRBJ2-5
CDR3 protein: ASSQVESGGETQY

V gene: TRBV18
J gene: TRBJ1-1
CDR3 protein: ASSRNRGDTEAF

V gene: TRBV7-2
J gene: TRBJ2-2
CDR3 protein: ASSRGRKRGTGELF

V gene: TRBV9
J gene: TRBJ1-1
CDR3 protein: ASSPRQGRTITEAF

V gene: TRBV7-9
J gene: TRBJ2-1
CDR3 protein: ASSPQTGQF

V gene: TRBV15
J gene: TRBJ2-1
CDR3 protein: ATSRDRVAGADEQF

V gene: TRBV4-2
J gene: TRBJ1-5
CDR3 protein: ASSQGQGGQPQH

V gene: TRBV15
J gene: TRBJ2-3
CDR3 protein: ATSRVKPGTSGSYTQY

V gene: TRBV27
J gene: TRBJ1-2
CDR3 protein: ASSPTGGDSGYT

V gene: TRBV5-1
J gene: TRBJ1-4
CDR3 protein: ASSLGDRGREKKLF

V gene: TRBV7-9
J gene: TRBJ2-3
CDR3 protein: ASSNGGSYHTQY

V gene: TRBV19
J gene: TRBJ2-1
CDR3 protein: ASSIEFREQF

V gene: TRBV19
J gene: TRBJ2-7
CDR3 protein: ASRRGQGREQY

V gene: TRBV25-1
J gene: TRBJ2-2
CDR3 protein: ASSQTGANTGELF

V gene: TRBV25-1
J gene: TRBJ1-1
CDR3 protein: ASSDAGATEAF

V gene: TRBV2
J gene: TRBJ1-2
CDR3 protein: ASSDQGTGGYGYT

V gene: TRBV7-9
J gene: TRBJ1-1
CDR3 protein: ASSLAVGGNTEAF

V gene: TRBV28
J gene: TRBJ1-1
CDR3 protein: ASINRGEAF

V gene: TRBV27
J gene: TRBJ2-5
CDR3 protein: ASRSGFQETQY